This T cell receptor beta chain was obtained from a study of blood T cell repertoires in COVID-19. The CDR3 has 15 amino acids. CDR1 is SGHTS, CDR2 YDEGEE, per germline. V was cut by 1 base and J by 4 bases, with 14 bases left in between. Sequenced by immunoSEQ multiplex PCR; TCRdb stores in-frame clones only, minus some. The sample lists 120,000 or so clones; 84% were seen once. This clone was recorded only once. This sequence originates from a young woman who had recovered from COVID-19. The rearrangement joins TRBV5-8 to TRBJ1-1; TRBD1 might be the D (5 bases). The sequenced sample was peripheral blood. CDR3 sequence reads: CASSLTGSRATEAFF. In nucleotides, the CDR3 is TGTGCCAGCAGCTTGACAGGATCTCGGGCCACTGAAGCTTTCTTT.